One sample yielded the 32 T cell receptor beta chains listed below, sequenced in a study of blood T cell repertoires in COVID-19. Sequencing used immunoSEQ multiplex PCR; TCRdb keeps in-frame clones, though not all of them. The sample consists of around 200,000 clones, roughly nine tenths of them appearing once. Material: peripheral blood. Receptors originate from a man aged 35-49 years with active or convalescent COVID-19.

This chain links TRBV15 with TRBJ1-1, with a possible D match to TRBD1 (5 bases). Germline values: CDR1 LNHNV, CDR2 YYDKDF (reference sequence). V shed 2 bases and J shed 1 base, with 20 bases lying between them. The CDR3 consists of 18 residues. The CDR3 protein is CATSRSLQGRRSNTEAFF. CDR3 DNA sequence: TGTGCCACCAGCAGATCCCTGCAGGGTAGACGTTCGAACACTGAAGCTTTCTTT.

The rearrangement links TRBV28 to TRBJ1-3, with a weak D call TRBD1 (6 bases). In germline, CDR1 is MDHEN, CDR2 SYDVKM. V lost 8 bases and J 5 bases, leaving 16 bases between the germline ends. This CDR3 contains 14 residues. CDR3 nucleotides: TGTGCCAGCTCGACTCCCGGGACAAGAAACACCATATATTTT. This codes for CASSTPGTRNTIYF.

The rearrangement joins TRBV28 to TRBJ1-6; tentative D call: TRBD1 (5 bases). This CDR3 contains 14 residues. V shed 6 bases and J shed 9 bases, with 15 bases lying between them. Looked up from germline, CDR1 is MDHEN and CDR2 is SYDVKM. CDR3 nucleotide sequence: TGTGCCAGCAGCCCCAGGGTAGGCAGTTCACCCCTCCACTTT. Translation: CASSPRVGSSPLHF. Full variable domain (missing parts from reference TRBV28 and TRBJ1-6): DVKVTQSSRYLVKRTGEKVFLECVQDMDHENMFWYRQDPGLGLRLIYFSYDVKMKEKGDIPEGYSVSREKKERFSLILESASTNQTSMYLCASSPRVGSSPLHFGNGTRLTVT.

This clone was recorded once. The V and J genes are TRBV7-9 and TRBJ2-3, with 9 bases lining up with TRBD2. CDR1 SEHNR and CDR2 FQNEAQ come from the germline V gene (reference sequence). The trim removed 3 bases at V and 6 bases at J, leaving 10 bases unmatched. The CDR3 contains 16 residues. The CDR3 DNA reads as TGTGCCAGCAGCTTGGGGCGGAGCGGGAGGTTTGATACGCAGTATTTT. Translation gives CASSLGRSGRFDTQYF.

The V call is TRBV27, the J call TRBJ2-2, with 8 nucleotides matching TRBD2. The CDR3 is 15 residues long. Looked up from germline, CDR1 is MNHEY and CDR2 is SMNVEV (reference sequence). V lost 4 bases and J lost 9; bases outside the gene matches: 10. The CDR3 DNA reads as TGTGCCAGCAGTTGGTCAGGGGTAGCGGGGAGGGAGCTGTTTTTT. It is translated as CASSWSGVAGRELFF.

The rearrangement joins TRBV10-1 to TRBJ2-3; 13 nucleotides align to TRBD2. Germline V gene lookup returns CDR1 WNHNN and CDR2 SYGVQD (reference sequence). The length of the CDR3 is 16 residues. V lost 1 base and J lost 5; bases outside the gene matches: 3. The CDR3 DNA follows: TGCGCCAGCAGTGAGTGGACTAGCGGGAGCGGAGATACGCAGTATTTT. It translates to CASSEWTSGSGDTQYF.

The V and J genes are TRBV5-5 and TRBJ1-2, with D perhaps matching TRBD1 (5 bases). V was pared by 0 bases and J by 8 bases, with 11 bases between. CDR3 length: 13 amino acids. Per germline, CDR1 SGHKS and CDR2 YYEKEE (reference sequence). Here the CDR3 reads CASSLASGQGYTF. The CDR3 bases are TGTGCCAGCAGCTTGGCGTCAGGGCAGGGCTACACCTTC.

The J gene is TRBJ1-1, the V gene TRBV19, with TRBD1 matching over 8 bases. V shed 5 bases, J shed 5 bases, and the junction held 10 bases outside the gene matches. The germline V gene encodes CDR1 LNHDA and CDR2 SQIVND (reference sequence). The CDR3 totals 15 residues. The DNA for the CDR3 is TGTGCCAGTAGTTACCAGGACAGGGTAGCGACTGAAGCTTTCTTT. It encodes CASSYQDRVATEAFF.

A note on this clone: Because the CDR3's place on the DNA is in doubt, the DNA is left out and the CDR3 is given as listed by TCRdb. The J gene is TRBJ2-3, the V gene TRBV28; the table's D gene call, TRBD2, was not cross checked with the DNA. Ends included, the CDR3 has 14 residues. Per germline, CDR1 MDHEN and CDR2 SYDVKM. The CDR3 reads CASSLSLRPDTQYF.

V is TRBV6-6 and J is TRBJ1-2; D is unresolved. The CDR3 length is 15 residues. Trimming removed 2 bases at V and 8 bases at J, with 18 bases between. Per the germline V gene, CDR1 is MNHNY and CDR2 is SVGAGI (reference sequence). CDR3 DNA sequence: TGTGCCAGCAGTTACGACGCAGGAGGACTAAGCGGCTACACCTTC. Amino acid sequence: CASSYDAGGLSGYTF.

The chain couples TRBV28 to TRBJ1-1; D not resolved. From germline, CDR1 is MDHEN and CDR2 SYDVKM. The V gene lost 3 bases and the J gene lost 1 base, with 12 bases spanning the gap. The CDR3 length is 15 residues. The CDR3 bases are TGTGCCAGCAGTTTGGTGAGGGCTCCGAACACTGAAGCTTTCTTT. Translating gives CASSLVRAPNTEAFF.

The CDR3 DNA is TGTGCCAGTAGTATCCCCCAGGATTACAATGAGCAGTTCTTC. Translating gives CASSIPQDYNEQFF. The rearrangement uses TRBV19 and TRBJ2-1; D gene uncertain. V gave up 3 bases and J gave up 4 bases, with 10 bases separating them. The germline gives CDR1 LNHDA, CDR2 SQIVND (reference sequence). The CDR3 totals 14 residues.

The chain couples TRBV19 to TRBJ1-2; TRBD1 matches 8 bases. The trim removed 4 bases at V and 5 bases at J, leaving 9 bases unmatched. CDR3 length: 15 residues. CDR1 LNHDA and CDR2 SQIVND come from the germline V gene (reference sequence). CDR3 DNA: TGTGCCAGTAGTAACGGGGACAGGAGCTTTTATGGCTACACCTTC. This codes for CASSNGDRSFYGYTF. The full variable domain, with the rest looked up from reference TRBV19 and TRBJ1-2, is DGGITQSPKYLFRKEGQNVTLSCEQNLNHDAMYWYRQDPGQGLRLIYYSQIVNDFQKGDIAEGYSVSREKKESFPLTVTSAQKNPTAFYLCASSNGDRSFYGYTFGSGTRLTVV.

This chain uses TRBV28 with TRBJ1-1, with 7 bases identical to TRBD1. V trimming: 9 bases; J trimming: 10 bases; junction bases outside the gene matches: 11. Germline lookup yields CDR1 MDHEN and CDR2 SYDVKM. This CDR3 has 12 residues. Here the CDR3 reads CASRWGTEGAFF. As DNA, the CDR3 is TGTGCCAGTCGATGGGGGACAGAGGGAGCTTTCTTT.

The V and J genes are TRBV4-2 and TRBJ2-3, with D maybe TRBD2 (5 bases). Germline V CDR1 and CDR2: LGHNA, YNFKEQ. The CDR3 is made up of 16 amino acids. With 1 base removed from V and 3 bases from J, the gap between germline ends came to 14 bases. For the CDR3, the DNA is TGTGCCAGCAGCCAAGGAGGGCCAGCGGCAACAGATACGCAGTATTTT. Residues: CASSQGGPAATDTQYF.

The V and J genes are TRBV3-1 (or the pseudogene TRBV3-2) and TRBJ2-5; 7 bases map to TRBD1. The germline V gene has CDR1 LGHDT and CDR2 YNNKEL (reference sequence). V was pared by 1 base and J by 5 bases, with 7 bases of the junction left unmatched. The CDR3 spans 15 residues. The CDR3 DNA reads TGTGCCAGCAGCCAAGCAGGGGGTCTTGCGGAGACCCAGTACTTC. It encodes CASSQAGGLAETQYF.

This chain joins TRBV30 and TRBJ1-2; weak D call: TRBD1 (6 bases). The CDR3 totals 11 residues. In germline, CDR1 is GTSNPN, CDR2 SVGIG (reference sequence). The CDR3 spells CALEGDYGYTF. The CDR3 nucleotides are TGTGCTCTCGAGGGGGACTATGGCTACACCTTC.

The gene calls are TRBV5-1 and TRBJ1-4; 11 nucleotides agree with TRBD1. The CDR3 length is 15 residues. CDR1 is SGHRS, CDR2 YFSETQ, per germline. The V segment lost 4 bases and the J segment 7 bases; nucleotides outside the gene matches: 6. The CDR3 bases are TGCGCCAGCAGCGTTTCCGGGACAGGGGGTGAAAAACTGTTTTTT. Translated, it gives CASSVSGTGGEKLFF.

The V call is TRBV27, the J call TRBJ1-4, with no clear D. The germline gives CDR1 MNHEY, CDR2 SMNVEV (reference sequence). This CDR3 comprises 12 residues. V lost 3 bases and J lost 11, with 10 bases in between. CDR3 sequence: CASSFRAGKLFF. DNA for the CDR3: TGTGCCAGCAGTTTTCGGGCGGGCAAACTGTTTTTT.

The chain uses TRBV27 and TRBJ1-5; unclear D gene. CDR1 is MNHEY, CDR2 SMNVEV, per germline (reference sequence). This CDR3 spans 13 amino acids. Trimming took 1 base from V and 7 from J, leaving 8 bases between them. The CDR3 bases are TGTGCCAGCAGTTTATTGGGAGGACAGCCCCAGCATTTT. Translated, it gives CASSLLGGQPQHF.

In DNA form, the CDR3 reads TGTGCCAGCAATAGCAGGGAATTATACGAGCAGTACTTC. Its protein is CASNSRELYEQYF. The V call is TRBV2, the J call TRBJ2-7; TRBD1 is a possible D gene (5 bases). The V gene's germline CDR1 is SNHLY and CDR2 FYNNEI. CDR3 length: 13 amino acids. V dropped 7 bases and J dropped 4 bases, with 14 bases sitting between them.

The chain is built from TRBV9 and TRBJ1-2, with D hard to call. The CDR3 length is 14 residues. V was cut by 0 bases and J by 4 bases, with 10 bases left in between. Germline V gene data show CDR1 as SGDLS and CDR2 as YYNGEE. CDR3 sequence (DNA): TGTGCCAGCAGCGTAGGTGGAGGGTCCTATGGCTACACCTTC. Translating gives CASSVGGGSYGYTF.

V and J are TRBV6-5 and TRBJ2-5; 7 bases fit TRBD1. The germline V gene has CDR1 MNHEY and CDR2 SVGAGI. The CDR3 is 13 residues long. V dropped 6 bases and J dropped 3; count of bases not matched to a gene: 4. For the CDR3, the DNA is TGTGCCAGCAGCCGACAGGGAGAAGAGACCCAGTACTTC. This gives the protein CASSRQGEETQYF.

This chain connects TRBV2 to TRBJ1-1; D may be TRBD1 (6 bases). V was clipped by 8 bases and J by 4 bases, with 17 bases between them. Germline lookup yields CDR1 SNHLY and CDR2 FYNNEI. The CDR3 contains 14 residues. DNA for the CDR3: TGTGCCAGCCTCGATAGACAGGTAATCACTGAAGCTTTCTTT. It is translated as CASLDRQVITEAFF.

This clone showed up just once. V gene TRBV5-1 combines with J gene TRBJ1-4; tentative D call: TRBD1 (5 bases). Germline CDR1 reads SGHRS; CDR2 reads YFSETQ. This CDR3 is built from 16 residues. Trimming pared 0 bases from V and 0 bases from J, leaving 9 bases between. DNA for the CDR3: TGCGCCAGCAGCTTGGATCCGGGGGCAACTAATGAAAAACTGTTTTTT. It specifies CASSLDPGATNEKLFF.

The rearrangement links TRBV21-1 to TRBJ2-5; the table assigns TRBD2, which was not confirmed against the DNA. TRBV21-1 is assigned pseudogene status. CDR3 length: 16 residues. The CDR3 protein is CASSKGTYPDQETQYF. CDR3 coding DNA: TGTGCCAGCAGCAAAGGGACTTACCCGGACCAAGAGACCCAGTACTTC.

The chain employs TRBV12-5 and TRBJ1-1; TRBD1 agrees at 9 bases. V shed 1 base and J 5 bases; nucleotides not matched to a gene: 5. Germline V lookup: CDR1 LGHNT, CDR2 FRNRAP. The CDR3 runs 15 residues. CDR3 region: CASGLGGQGGTEAFF. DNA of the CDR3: TGTGCTAGTGGTTTGGGGGGACAGGGAGGAACTGAAGCTTTCTTT.

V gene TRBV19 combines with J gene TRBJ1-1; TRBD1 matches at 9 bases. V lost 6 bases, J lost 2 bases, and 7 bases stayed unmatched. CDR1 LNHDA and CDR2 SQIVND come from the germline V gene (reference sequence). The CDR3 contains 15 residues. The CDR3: CASSRTGQGNTEAFF. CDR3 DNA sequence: TGTGCCAGTAGCCGAACGGGACAGGGAAACACTGAAGCTTTCTTT.

This CDR3 is CASSFAGAGTEAFF. The CDR3 DNA sequence: TGCGCCAGCAGCTTTGCGGGGGCTGGCACTGAAGCTTTCTTT. This chain connects TRBV5-1 to TRBJ1-1; tentatively, D is TRBD1 (6 bases). Germline CDR1 is SGHRS and CDR2 is YFSETQ. Trimming took 2 bases from V and 4 from J, leaving 12 bases between them. The CDR3 is 14 residues long.

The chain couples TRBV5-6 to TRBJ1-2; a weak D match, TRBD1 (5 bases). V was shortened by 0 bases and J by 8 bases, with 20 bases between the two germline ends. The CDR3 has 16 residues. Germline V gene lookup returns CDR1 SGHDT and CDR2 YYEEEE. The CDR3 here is CASSLGAGKKVWGYTF. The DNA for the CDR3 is TGTGCCAGCAGCTTGGGGGCAGGGAAGAAGGTGTGGGGCTACACCTTC.

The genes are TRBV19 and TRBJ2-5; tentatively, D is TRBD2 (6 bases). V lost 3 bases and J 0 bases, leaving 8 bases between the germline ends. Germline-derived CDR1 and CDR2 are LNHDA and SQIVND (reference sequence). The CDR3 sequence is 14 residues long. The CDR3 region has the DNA TGTGCCAGTAGTATGCGGGGTTACCAAGAGACCCAGTACTTC. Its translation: CASSMRGYQETQYF.

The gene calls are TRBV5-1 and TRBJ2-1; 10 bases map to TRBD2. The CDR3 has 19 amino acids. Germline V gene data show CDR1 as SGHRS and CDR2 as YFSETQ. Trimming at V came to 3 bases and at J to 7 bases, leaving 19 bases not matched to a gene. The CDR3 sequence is CASSWRARDPGLANNEQFF. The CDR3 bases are TGCGCCAGCAGCTGGCGGGCCAGAGACCCGGGACTAGCGAATAATGAGCAGTTCTTC.